The 20 T cell receptor beta chains given below trace back to one sample, sequenced in a study of blood T cell repertoires in COVID-19. Profiling relied on immunoSEQ multiplex PCR, and the TCRdb table lists in-frame clones only, not all of them. The sample includes approximately 85,000 clones, roughly 90% of them seen just once. Sequencing was performed on peripheral blood. The receptors here all came from an elderly woman with active or convalescent COVID-19.

The rearrangement joins TRBV28 to TRBJ1-2; 9 nucleotides line up with TRBD1. Germline V CDR1 and CDR2: MDHEN, SYDVKM. The J segment lost 3 bases and the V segment lost 1 base, leaving 6 bases of the junction unmatched. The CDR3 covers 16 residues. CDR3 in DNA: TGTGCCAGCAGTTTATTGGGACAGGGCGTCTACTATGGCTACACCTTC. Translating it yields CASSLLGQGVYYGYTF.

The chain carries TRBV5-4 and TRBJ2-2, with 9 bases lining up with TRBD1. Germline assignment: CDR1 SGHNT and CDR2 YYREEE (reference sequence). With 2 bases clipped from V and 1 base from J, the junction kept 6 bases outside the gene matches. The CDR3 runs to 17 residues. The CDR3 loop is CASSLLQGALNTGELFF. In nucleotides, the CDR3 is TGTGCCAGCAGCTTATTACAGGGGGCGTTGAACACCGGGGAGCTGTTTTTT.

DNA for the CDR3: TGCGCCAGCAGCTTGGATCCCGGGGGGCAGTTAAAAGGCTACACCTTC. Amino acid sequence: CASSLDPGGQLKGYTF. The chain is built from TRBV5-1 and TRBJ1-2, with D possibly TRBD1 on 6 matching bases. CDR3 length: 16 amino acids. V was trimmed by 0 bases and J by 8 bases, leaving 20 bases between them. The germline V gene encodes CDR1 SGHRS and CDR2 YFSETQ. The whole variable domain, filled in from reference TRBV5-1 and TRBJ1-2, reads KAGVTQTPRYLIKTRGQQVTLSCSPISGHRSVSWYQQTPGQGLQFLFEYFSETQRNKGNFPGRFSGRQFSNSRSEMNVSTLELGDSALYLCASSLDPGGQLKGYTFGSGTRLTVV.

V is TRBV5-8 and J is TRBJ2-1; the match to TRBD1 covers 7 bases. Per the germline V gene, CDR1 is SGHTS and CDR2 is YDEGEE. CDR3 length: 16 amino acids. The ends lost 4 bases at V and 6 bases at J; junction bases unmatched: 13. CDR3 amino acids: CASSRYRGEGLNEQFF. The DNA for the CDR3 is TGTGCCAGCAGCCGATACAGGGGAGAGGGGCTCAATGAGCAGTTCTTC.

The chain is built from TRBV11-2 and TRBJ2-7; D perhaps matches TRBD2 (6 bases). Germline V gives CDR1 SGHAT, CDR2 FQNNGV. CDR3 length: 15 residues. Trimming cost V 3 bases and J 4 bases, with 16 bases left between them. CDR3 protein: CASSLPGLSMYEQYF. DNA of the CDR3: TGTGCCAGCAGCTTGCCGGGACTCAGTATGTACGAGCAGTACTTC.

V and J are TRBV29-1 and TRBJ2-2, with a weak D call TRBD2 (6 bases). CDR1 is SQVTM, CDR2 ANQGSEA, per germline. V gave up 4 bases and J gave up 7 bases, with 13 bases separating them. This CDR3 has 13 amino acids. The CDR3 here is CSVGLAWNGELFF. The CDR3 DNA reads TGCAGCGTTGGGCTAGCGTGGAACGGGGAGCTGTTTTTT.

The chain employs TRBV10-1 and TRBJ2-7; 9 bases agree with TRBD1. This CDR3 contains 13 residues. The germline gives CDR1 WNHNN, CDR2 SYGVQD (reference sequence). After removal of 5 bases from V and 6 bases from J, the junction contained 5 bases not matched to a gene. CDR3 coding DNA: TGCGCCAGCAGTCCCGGGACAGGGCTCGAGCAGTACTTC. Amino acid sequence: CASSPGTGLEQYF.

This clone has just one count. The V and J genes are TRBV19 and TRBJ1-2; no firm D call. CDR3 length equals 11 residues. Germline values: CDR1 LNHDA, CDR2 SQIVND (reference sequence). Trimming shortened V by 9 bases and J by 4 bases, and 9 bases separated the two germline ends. CDR3 DNA sequence: TGTGCCAGCAGAGGCCCCTATGGCTACACCTTC. Translation gives CASRGPYGYTF.

The rearrangement links TRBV12-3 or TRBV12-4 to TRBJ1-5; D unclear. The CDR3 covers 13 residues. Deletions cut 2 bases from V and 5 bases from J, with 7 bases between. The CDR3 coding sequence is TGTGCCAGCAGTTTAACAGATTATCAGCCCCAGCATTTT. Its protein is CASSLTDYQPQHF.

The DNA of the CDR3 is TGTGCCATCAGTGACAGGCTAGCGGGAGGGGTCAATGAGCAGTTCTTC. It is translated as CAISDRLAGGVNEQFF. The chain joins TRBV10-3 to TRBJ2-1, with TRBD2 matching 12 bases. The junction had 6 bases not matched to a gene; V was cut back by 3 bases and J by 6 bases. This CDR3 comprises 16 residues. Germline values: CDR1 ENHRY, CDR2 SYGVKD.

This chain links TRBV6-1 with TRBJ1-2, with D tentatively TRBD1 (5 bases). Per germline, CDR1 MNHNS and CDR2 SASEGT. Trimming removed 1 base from V and 10 bases from J, with 10 bases in between. There are 12 residues in the CDR3. Written as DNA, the CDR3 is TGTGCCAGCAGTGAAGGGTCGGGGGTCTACACCTTC. It codes for CASSEGSGVYTF.

The gene calls are TRBV20-1 and TRBJ1-1; D remains unclear. The V end was cut by 7 bases, the J end by 2 bases, with 8 bases between. CDR1 DFQATT and CDR2 SNEGSKA come from the germline V gene (reference sequence). The CDR3 sequence is 11 residues long. CDR3 amino acids: CSGRLNTEAFF. The CDR3 nucleotides read TGCAGTGGCAGATTAAACACTGAAGCTTTCTTT.

The CDR3 here is CASSTRGTSGSYNEQFF. The CDR3 coding sequence is TGTGCCAGTAGTACCCGGGGGACTAGCGGCTCCTACAATGAGCAGTTCTTC. The chain joins TRBV19 to TRBJ2-1, with 11 bases fitting TRBD2. CDR1 and CDR2 (germline): LNHDA, SQIVND (reference sequence). Trimming at V came to 4 bases and at J to 0 bases, leaving 5 bases not matched to a gene. The CDR3 spans 17 residues.

The genes are TRBV7-2 and TRBJ1-2; TRBD1 aligns across 9 bases. Trimming at V came to 5 bases and at J to 8 bases, leaving 6 bases not matched to a gene. The CDR3 has 13 amino acids. Germline CDR1 is SGHTA and CDR2 is FQGNSA. The CDR3 DNA follows: TGTGCCAGCAGCGTAGACAGGGGGGCGGGCTACACCTTC. Protein product: CASSVDRGAGYTF.

V is TRBV19 and J is TRBJ2-6; D perhaps matches TRBD1 (7 bases). The CDR3 runs to 21 residues. V lost 7 bases to trimming and J lost 0 bases, with 28 bases between them. The germline CDR1 and CDR2 sequences are LNHDA and SQIVND (reference sequence). CDR3 amino acids: CASKVWRGDSADLSGANVLTF. The CDR3 DNA reads TGTGCCAGTAAAGTATGGAGGGGGGACAGCGCCGACCTCTCTGGGGCCAACGTCCTGACTTTC.

This chain links TRBV6-5 with TRBJ1-2, with TRBD1 as a possible D gene (6 bases). The V gene lost 2 bases and the J gene lost 6 bases, with 16 bases spanning the gap. The CDR3 sequence is 15 residues long. Germline lookup yields CDR1 MNHEY and CDR2 SVGAGI. As DNA, the CDR3 is TGTGCCAGCAGTTACCGGATAACAGGGATGGATGGCTACACCTTC. It specifies CASSYRITGMDGYTF.

The chain joins TRBV28 to TRBJ1-1; 7 bases are a match to TRBD1. The CDR3 runs to 13 residues. Trimming at V came to 2 bases and at J to 4 bases, leaving 1 base not matched to a gene. Germline V gene lookup returns CDR1 MDHEN and CDR2 SYDVKM. For the CDR3, the DNA is TGTGCCAGCAGTTTACAGGGGGGCACTGAAGCTTTCTTT. This sequence encodes CASSLQGGTEAFF.

V is TRBV2 and J is TRBJ2-1, with 9 bases aligning to TRBD2. Trimming cost V 6 bases and J 2 bases; bases outside gene matches: 2. The CDR3 covers 14 residues. Germline V CDR1 and CDR2: SNHLY, FYNNEI. CDR3 in amino acids: CASSGTSTYNEQFF. In DNA, the CDR3 is TGTGCCAGCAGCGGGACTAGCACCTACAATGAGCAGTTCTTC.

The chain recombines TRBV5-5 with TRBJ2-7, with TRBD1 matching over 9 bases. Germline CDR1 and CDR2: SGHKS and YYEKEE (reference sequence). The CDR3 extends over 15 amino acids. Losses at the gene ends were 3 bases for V and 5 bases for J; bases not matched to a gene: 9. DNA of the CDR3: TGTGCCAGCAGCTCACCGGGACAGGGAATCCACGAGCAGTACTTC. Its translation is CASSSPGQGIHEQYF.

The rearrangement uses TRBV11-3 and TRBJ2-7, with TRBD2 as a possible D gene (5 bases). In germline, CDR1 is SGHNT, CDR2 YENEEA. Trimming pared 5 bases from V and 3 bases from J, leaving 23 bases between. The CDR3 has 17 amino acids. DNA of the CDR3: TGTGCCAGCAGCACCCGTGGCTGGGCGGGTGGGGTCTACGAGCAGTACTTC. As protein: CASSTRGWAGGVYEQYF.